This paragraph reports one TCR beta chain. Its antigen is not known. Germline CDR1 reads ENHRY; CDR2 reads SYGVKD. The CDR3 length is 13 residues. The germline V and J ends were trimmed by 4 bases and 5 bases, with 9 bases remaining between them. This specimen comes from a study of T-cell memory formation after mild COVID-19. UMIs and sample barcodes were carried by the TCR alpha and TCR beta cDNA libraries that 5'RACE produced using constant-segment primers. TCRdb reprocessed the 5' RACE reads with MiXCR, giving one entry per CDR3 protein. Among 250,000 to 300,000 distinct CDR3 sequences listed, about 16% were seen once. Whole-study results and caveats: Clones contracting over day 15 to 85 were CD4/CD8 balanced, with later expanders leaning CD4+.

Sequences were obtained from PBMCs or a T cell subset sorted from them (not recorded which). This rearrangement joins TRBV10-3 to TRBJ2-1, with D hard to call. The TCR sequence derives from a man aged 18 to 30 who had mild COVID-19 (a few samples of this study predate the infection). Cell type and time point are not known. The CDR3 is CAISAVKDNEQFF. The CDR3 region has the DNA TGTGCCATCAGTGCAGTCAAGGACAATGAGCAGTTCTTC.